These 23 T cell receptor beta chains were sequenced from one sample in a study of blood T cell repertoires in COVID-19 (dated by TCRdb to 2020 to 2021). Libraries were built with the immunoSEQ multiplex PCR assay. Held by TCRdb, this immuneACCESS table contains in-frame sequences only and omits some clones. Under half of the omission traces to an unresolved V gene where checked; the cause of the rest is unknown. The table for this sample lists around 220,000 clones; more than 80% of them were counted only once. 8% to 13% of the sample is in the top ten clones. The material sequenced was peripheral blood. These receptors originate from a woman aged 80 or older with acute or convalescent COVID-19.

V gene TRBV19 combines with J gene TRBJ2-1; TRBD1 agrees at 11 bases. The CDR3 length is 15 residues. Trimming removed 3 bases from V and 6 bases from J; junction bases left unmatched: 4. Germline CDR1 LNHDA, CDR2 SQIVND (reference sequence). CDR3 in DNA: TGTGCCAGTAGTATTCTGGGGACAGGGGGCAATGAGCAGTTCTTC. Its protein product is CASSILGTGGNEQFF.

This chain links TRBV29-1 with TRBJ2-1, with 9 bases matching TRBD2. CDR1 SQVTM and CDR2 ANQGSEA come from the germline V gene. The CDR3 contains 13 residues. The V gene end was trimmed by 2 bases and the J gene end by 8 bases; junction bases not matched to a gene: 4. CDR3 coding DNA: TGCAGCGTTGAACTAGCGGGAATTTATGAGCAGTTCTTC. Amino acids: CSVELAGIYEQFF.

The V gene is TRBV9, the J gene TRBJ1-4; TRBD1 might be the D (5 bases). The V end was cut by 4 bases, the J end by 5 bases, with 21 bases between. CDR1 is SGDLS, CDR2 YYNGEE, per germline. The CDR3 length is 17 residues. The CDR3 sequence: CASSQTNSDTKNEKLFF. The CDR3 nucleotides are TGTGCCAGCAGCCAAACCAACTCGGACACAAAAAATGAAAAACTGTTTTTT. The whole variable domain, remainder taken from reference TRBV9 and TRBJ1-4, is DSGVTQTPKHLITATGQRVTLRCSPRSGDLSVYWYQQSLDQGLQFLIQYYNGEERAKGNILERFSAQQFPDLHSELNLSSLELGDSALYFCASSQTNSDTKNEKLFFGSGTQLSVL.

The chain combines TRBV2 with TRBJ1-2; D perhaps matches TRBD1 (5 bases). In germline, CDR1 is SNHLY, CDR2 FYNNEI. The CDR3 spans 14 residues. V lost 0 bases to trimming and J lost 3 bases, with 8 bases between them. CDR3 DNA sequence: TGTGCCAGCAGTGAAGCGCAGGGCCACTATGGCTACACCTTC. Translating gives CASSEAQGHYGYTF. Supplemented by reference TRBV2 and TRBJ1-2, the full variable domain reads EPEVTQTPSHQVTQMGQEVILRCVPISNHLYFYWYRQILGQKVEFLVSFYNNEISEKSEIFDDQFSVERPDGSNFTLKIRSTKLEDSAMYFCASSEAQGHYGYTFGSGTRLTVV.

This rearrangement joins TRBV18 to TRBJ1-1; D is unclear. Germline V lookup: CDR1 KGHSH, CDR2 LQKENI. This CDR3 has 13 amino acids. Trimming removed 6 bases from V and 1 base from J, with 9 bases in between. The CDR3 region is CASSGSGNTEAFF. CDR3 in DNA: TGTGCCAGCTCGGGCTCCGGGAACACTGAAGCTTTCTTT.

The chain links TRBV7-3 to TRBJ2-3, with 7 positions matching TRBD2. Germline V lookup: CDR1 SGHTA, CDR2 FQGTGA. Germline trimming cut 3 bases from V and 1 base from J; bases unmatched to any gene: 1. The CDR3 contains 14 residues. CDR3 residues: CASSFTSGTDTQYF. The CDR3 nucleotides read TGTGCCAGCAGCTTTACTAGCGGCACAGATACGCAGTATTTT. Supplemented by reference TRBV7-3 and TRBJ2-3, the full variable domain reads GAGVSQTPSNKVTEKGKYVELRCDPISGHTALYWYRQSLGQGPEFLIYFQGTGAADDSGLPNDRFFAVRPEGSVSTLKIQRTERGDSAVYLCASSFTSGTDTQYFGPGTRLTVL.

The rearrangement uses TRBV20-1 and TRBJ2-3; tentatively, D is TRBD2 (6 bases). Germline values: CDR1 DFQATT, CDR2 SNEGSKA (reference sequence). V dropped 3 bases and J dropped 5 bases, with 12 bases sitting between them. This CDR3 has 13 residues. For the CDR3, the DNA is TGCAGTGCTAGTAGGGCGGGGATAGATACGCAGTATTTT. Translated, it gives CSASRAGIDTQYF.

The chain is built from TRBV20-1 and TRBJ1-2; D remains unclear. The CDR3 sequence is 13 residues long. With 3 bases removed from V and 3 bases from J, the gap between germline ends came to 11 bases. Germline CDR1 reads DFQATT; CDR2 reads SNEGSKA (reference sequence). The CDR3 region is CSASPRNDYGYTF. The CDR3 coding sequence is TGCAGTGCTAGTCCGCGAAATGACTATGGCTACACCTTC.

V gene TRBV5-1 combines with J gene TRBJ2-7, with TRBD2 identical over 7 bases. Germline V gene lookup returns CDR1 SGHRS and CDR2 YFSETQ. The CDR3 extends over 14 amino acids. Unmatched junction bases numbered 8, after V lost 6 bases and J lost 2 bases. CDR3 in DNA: TGCGCCAGCACGTTAAGTGGGGGGGCCTACGAGCAGTACTTC. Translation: CASTLSGGAYEQYF.

The CDR3 loop is CASRDGGKGQPQHF. The CDR3 DNA is TGTGCCAGCAGGGACGGGGGGAAGGGTCAGCCCCAGCATTTT. The chain uses TRBV6-5 and TRBJ1-5, with TRBD1 as a possible D gene (5 bases). V dropped 6 bases and J dropped 6 bases, with 15 bases sitting between them. CDR1 and CDR2 from the germline V gene are MNHEY and SVGAGI. The CDR3 is made up of 14 amino acids.

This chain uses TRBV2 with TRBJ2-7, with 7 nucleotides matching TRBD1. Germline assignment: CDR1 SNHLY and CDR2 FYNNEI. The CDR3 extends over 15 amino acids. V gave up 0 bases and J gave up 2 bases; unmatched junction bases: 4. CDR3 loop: CASSEAGQETYEQYF. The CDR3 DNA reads TGTGCCAGCAGTGAAGCCGGACAGGAGACCTACGAGCAGTACTTC.

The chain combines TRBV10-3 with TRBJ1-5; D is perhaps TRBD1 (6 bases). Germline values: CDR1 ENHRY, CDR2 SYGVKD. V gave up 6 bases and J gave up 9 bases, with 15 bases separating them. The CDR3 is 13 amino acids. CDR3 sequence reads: CAIRPGDDGPQHF. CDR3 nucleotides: TGTGCCATCAGACCAGGGGATGACGGGCCCCAGCATTTT.

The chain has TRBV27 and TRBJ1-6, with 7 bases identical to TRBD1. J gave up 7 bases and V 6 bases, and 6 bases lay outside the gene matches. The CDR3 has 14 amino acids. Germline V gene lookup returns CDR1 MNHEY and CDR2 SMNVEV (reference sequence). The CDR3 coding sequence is TGTGCCAGCAGGTTGGGGACAGTAAATTCACCCCTCCACTTT. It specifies CASRLGTVNSPLHF.

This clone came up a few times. The CDR3 sequence is CASSFDPGGSYNEQFF. The CDR3 nucleotides are TGTGCCAGCAGCTTCGATCCAGGGGGTTCCTACAATGAGCAGTTCTTC. The V call is TRBV7-2, the J call TRBJ2-1; the match to TRBD1 covers 7 bases. This CDR3 is 16 amino acids long. The germline V gene encodes CDR1 SGHTA and CDR2 FQGNSA. Trimming removed 3 bases from V and 1 base from J; junction bases left unmatched: 6.

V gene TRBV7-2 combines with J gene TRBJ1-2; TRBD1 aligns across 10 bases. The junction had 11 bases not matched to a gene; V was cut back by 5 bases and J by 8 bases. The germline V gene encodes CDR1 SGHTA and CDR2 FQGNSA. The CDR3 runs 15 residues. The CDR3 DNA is TGTGCCAGCAGCCCCCGTGTGGGACAGGGGTCCGGCTACACCTTC. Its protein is CASSPRVGQGSGYTF.

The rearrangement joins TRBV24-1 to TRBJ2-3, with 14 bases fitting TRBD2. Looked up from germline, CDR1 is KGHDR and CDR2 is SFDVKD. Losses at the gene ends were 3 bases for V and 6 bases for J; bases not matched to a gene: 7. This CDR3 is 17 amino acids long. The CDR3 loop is CATSDPGTSGGKDTQYF. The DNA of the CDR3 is TGTGCCACCAGTGATCCCGGGACTAGCGGGGGTAAGGATACGCAGTATTTT.

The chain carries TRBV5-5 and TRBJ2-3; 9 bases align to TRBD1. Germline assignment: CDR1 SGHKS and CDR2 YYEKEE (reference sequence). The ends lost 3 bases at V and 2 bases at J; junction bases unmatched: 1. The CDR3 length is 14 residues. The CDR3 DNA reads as TGTGCCAGCAGCTGGGACAGGGTCACAGATACGCAGTATTTT. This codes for CASSWDRVTDTQYF.

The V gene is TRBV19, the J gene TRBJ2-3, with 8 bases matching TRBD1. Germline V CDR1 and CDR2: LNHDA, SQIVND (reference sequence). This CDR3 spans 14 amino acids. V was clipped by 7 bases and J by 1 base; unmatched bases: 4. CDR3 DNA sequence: TGTGCCAGTACGCTGACAGGGGGCACAGATACGCAGTATTTT. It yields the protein CASTLTGGTDTQYF.

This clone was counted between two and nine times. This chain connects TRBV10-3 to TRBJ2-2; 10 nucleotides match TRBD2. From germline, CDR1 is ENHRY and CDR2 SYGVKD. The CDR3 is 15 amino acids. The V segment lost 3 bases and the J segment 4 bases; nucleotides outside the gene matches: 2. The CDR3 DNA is TGTGCCATCAGTGACCAGCGGGAGGGCACCGGGGAGCTGTTTTTT. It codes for CAISDQREGTGELFF.

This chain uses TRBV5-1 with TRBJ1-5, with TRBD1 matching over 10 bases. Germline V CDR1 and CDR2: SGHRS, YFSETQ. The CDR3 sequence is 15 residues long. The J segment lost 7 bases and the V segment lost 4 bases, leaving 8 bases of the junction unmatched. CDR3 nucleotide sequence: TGCGCCAGCAGCCCGGGACAGGGGTTCAACCAGCCCCAGCATTTT. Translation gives CASSPGQGFNQPQHF.

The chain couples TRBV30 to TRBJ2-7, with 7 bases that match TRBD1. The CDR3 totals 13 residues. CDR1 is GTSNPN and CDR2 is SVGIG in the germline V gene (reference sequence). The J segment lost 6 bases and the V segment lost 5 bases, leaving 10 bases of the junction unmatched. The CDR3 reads CAWGDSPMGEQYF. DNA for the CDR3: TGTGCCTGGGGGGACAGCCCGATGGGCGAGCAGTACTTC.

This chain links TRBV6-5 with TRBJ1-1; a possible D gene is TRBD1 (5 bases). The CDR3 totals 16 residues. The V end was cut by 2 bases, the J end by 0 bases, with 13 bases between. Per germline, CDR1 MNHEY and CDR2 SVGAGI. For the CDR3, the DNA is TGTGCCAGCAGTTACCTCGCGGGGGATATGAACACTGAAGCTTTCTTT. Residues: CASSYLAGDMNTEAFF.

CDR3 sequence: CASSLRGGLAGETQYF. The CDR3, as DNA: TGTGCCAGCAGTTTAAGGGGGGGACTAGCGGGCGAGACCCAGTACTTC. The gene calls are TRBV27 and TRBJ2-5; the match to TRBD2 covers 12 bases. The J segment lost 5 bases and the V segment lost 2 bases, leaving 6 bases of the junction unmatched. This CDR3 contains 16 residues. Germline V lookup: CDR1 MNHEY, CDR2 SMNVEV (reference sequence).